This T cell receptor (beta chain) appears in the sequencing data of a study of CXCR3-negative and CXCR3-positive naive CD8 T cells. The study, taken as a whole, reports: CXCR3 expression dropped partially after cryopreservation, and most assays relied on fresh PBMCs. Naive CXCR3-positive and CXCR3-negative cells shared TRBV-TRBJ usage; memory cells diverged. Whereas both naive subsets had comparably high diversity, memory CD8+ cells had much lower diversity. Similar levels of surface CD5 were seen between naive subsets; TCR strength was inferred from TRB CDR3 properties. Hydrophobicity was higher for TRB CDR3s found in CXCR3-positive naive cells than in CXCR3-negative naive cells.

Libraries of TRB cDNA were made by 5' RACE and carried UMIs. TCRdb reanalyzed the 5' RACE reads, giving one entry per CDR3 protein sequence and no DNA. This sample's table reports tens of thousands of distinct CDR3 sequences. Worth noting for this clonotype: The antigen is not known.

This CDR3 is 14 amino acids long. The sequencing input was naive CXCR3+ CD8+ T cells from blood. Described subset: CD45RO-CCR7+CD27+CD95- naive CD8+ T cells expressing CXCR3 (TNR3+). The rearrangement links TRBV12-3 or TRBV12-4 to TRBJ2-1; the D call from TCRdb, TRBD1, cannot be confirmed without DNA. This clonotype was sampled from a human donor in good health. Some clones in this sample may be carry-over from other donors' samples. CDR3 amino acids: CASSPAGTGGEQFF.